Described below is a single TCR beta chain sequence and its context. One end of the junction fails to match germline, which may point to a read error. The source of the sample is a study of blood T cell repertoires in COVID-19. Turning to the study itself: Sites in the United States, Italy and Spain provided acute and convalescent COVID-19 samples.

Original analysis: Estimated nucleated cell counts came from reference gene primer amplification. The protocol was immunoSEQ multiplex PCR, while the TCRdb copy is restricted to in-frame clones and leaves out a portion. V and J calls and clone size are as listed in that table; D and trimming were resolved from the DNA. Among about 300,000 clones listed, roughly 86% were seen once. The CDR3 runs 13 residues. Germline lookup yields CDR1 MNHEY and CDR2 SVGAGI. This sequence originates from a woman aged 50 to 65 with acute or convalescent COVID-19. The V gene is TRBV6-5, the J gene TRBJ1-1; D gene uncertain. Input material: peripheral blood. The CDR3 DNA reads TGTGCCAGCGGTTACAAGTTACGCGCTGAAGCTTTCTTT. The encoded protein is CASGYKLRAEAFF.